This TCR beta chain stems from a study of blood T cell repertoires in COVID-19 (dated by TCRdb to 2019 to 2021). Some background on the complete study: Collaborator samples came from the United States, Italy and Spain and covered acute and convalescent phases of COVID-19. Where available, HLA class I and class II types were taken from metadata supplied by the sample provider and were not determined by assay-based typing. The samples were drawn from two sources: the first 160 participants of the ongoing ImmuneRACE study, and about 1,300 subjects contributed by 6 global collaborators. The repertoires were released in a freely available public database meant as a resource for research on the immune response to SARS-CoV-2. Sample metadata almost always included a de-identified subject ID, COVID-19 status, age in years and sex. Subjects who had been exposed to COVID-19, were actively infected with it, or had recovered from it provided the deeply sampled blood TCRbeta repertoires that made up the dataset. The material from the prospective study consisted of cDNA or gDNA derived from T cells, B-cell-depleted T cells, or PBMCs.

Enrolling through a virtual design, the prospective study's participants ranged in age from roughly 18 to 89 years and lived across 24 United States geographic areas. In the prospective study, cohorts were assigned on the basis of participant-reported clinical history obtained from a screening survey and a study questionnaire. Exposed participants had been in contact with someone with a PCR-confirmed or clinician-diagnosed COVID-19 case within 2 weeks of study entry. Mobile phlebotomists in the prospective study collected whole blood, serum and a nasopharyngeal or oropharyngeal swab from every participant. Participants in the prospective study had the option to provide additional blood draws and questionnaires over a roughly two-month period. Blood samples from the prospective study were shipped frozen or at room temperature prior to DNA extraction. CDR1 and CDR2 (MGHRA, YSYEKL) derive from the germline V gene. Trimming at the junction amounts to 1 base on V and 5 bases on J, and the germline ends lie 14 bases apart. The CDR3 spans 15 residues, from the cysteine through the phenylalanine. The kept DNA is CDR3 alone, 45 bases in frame from the first base.

The immunoSEQ Assay, a bias-controlled multiplex PCR, was used to amplify TCRbeta CDR3 regions from genomic DNA. The study's own analysis went as follows. Within the assay, amplification of reference gene primers was used to estimate how many nucleated cells each sample contained. To quantify the absolute abundance of each unique TCRbeta CDR3 rearrangement, sequence reads were collapsed and filtered. For each sample, productive Simpson clonality was calculated as the square root of Simpson's diversity index over productive rearrangements. Drawn from immuneACCESS, this table holds only the in-frame rearrangements with V and J called that TCRdb kept. Clones are partly lost; checked studies trace under half to an unresolved V gene and leave the rest unexplained. Clone size and the V and J calls come from that table; the DNA yielded D and trimming. For this sample there are fewer than 250,000 clones; around four fifths appear just once. The biggest ten clones account for 3.6% of the sample.

The paper's findings and limits, for the study overall: How much clinical and demographic metadata was included differed by source and by participant, and the metadata was provided uncurated.

This clone was observed at least ten times. No cognate antigen has been identified for it. Per-base quality was not reported, and no clone a single base away is much larger than it. Recombination joined TRBV4-1 with TRBJ1-2; the D gene identity is not certain. The sequence came from a woman aged 40-49 years who had been exposed to COVID-19. What was sequenced was PBMCs or T cells enriched from blood (not recorded which). The DNA reads TGCGCCAGCAGCCAAGGGGCAGACAACACTTATGGCTACACCTTC. This codes for CASSQGADNTYGYTF.